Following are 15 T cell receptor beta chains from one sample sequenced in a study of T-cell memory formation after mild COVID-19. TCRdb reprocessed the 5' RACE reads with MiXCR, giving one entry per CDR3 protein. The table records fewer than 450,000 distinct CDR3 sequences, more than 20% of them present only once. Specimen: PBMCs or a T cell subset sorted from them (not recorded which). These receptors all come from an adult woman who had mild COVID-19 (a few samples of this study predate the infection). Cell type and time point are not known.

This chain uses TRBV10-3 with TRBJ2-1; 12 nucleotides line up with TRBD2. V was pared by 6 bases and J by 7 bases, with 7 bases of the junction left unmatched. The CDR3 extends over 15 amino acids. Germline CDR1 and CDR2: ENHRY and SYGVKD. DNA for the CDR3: TGTGCCATCAGACTAGCGGGGGGCAGCGGAAATGAGCAGTTCTTC. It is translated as CAIRLAGGSGNEQFF.

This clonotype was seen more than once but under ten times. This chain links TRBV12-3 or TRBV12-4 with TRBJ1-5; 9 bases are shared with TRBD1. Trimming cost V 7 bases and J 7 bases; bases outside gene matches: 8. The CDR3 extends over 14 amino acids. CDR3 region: CASTSGQGRQPQHF. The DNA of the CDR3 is TGTGCCAGCACCTCGGGACAGGGCAGGCAGCCCCAGCATTTT.

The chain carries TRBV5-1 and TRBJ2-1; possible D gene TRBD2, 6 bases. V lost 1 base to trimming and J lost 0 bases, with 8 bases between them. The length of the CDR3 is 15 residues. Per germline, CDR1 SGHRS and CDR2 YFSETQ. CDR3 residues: CASSLTSYSYNEQFF. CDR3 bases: TGCGCCAGCAGCTTGACTAGCTACTCCTACAATGAGCAGTTCTTC.

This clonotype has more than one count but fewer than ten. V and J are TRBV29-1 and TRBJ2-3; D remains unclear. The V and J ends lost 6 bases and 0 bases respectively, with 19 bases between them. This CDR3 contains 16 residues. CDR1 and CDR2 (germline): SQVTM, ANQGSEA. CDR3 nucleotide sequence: TGCAGCGTCCTACATCTTGGCAGGACCAGCACAGATACGCAGTATTTT. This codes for CSVLHLGRTSTDTQYF.

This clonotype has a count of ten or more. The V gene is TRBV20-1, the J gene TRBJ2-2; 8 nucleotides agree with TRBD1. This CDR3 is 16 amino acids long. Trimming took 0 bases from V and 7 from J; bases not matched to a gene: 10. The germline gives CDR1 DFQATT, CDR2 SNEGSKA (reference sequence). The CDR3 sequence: CSARDQAGGDIGELFF. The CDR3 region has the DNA TGCAGTGCTAGAGATCAAGCAGGGGGCGACATCGGGGAGCTGTTTTTT.

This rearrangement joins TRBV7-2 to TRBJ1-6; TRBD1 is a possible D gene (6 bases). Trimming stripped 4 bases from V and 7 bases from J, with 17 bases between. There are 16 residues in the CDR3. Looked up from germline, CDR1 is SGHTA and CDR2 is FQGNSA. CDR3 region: CASSSPGYRENSPLHF. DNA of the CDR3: TGTGCCAGCAGCTCACCAGGTTACAGGGAGAATTCACCCCTCCACTTT.

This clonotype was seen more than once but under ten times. CDR3 coding DNA: TGCAGTGCTAGAGAACGTAGGGGCGCGGGGTCTACTGAAGCTTTCTTT. Its translation: CSARERRGAGSTEAFF. This rearrangement joins TRBV20-1 to TRBJ1-1; a possible D gene is TRBD1 (5 bases). Germline V gene sequence: CDR1 DFQATT, CDR2 SNEGSKA (reference sequence). The CDR3 consists of 16 residues. The V and J ends lost 0 bases and 5 bases respectively, with 19 bases between them.

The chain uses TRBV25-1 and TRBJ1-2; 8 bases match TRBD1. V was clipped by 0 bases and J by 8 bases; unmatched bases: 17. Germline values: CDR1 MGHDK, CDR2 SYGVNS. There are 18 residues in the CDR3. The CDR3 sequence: CASSEYLDAGGAGSGYTF. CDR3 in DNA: TGTGCCAGCAGTGAATACTTGGATGCAGGGGGCGCGGGTTCCGGCTACACCTTC.

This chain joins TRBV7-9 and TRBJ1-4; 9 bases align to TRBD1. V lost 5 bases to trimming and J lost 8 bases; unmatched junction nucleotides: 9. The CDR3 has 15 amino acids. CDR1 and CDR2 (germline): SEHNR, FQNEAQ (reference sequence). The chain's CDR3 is CASSPQGAGYEKLFF. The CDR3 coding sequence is TGTGCCAGCAGCCCACAGGGGGCGGGTTACGAAAAACTGTTTTTT.

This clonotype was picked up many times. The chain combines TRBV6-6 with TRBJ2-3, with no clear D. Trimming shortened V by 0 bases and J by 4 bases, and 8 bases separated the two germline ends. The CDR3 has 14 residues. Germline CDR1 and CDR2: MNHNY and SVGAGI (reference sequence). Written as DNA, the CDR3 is TGTGCCAGCAGTTACTCTGCGTTATCAGATACGCAGTATTTT. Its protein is CASSYSALSDTQYF.

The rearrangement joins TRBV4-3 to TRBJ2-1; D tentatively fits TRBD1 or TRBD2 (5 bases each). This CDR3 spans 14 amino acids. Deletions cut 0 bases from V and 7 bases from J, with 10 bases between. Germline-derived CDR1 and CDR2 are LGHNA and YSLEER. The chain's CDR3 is CASSQEIWGNEQFF. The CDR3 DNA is TGCGCCAGCAGCCAAGAGATTTGGGGGAATGAGCAGTTCTTC.

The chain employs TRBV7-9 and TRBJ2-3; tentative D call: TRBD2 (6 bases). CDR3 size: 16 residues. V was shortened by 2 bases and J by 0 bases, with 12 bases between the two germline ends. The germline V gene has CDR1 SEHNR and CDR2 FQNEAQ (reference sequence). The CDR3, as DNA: TGTGCCAGCAGCTTAACAATAGCGGTTAGCACAGATACGCAGTATTTT. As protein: CASSLTIAVSTDTQYF.

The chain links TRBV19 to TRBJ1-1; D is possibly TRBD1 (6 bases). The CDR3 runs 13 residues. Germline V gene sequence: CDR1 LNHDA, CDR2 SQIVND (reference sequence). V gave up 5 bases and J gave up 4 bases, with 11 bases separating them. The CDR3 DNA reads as TGTGCCAGTAGTTCAAAAGGGGGCACTGAAGCTTTCTTT. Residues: CASSSKGGTEAFF. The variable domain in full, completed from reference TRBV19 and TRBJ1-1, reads DGGITQSPKYLFRKEGQNVTLSCEQNLNHDAMYWYRQDPGQGLRLIYYSQIVNDFQKGDIAEGYSVSREKKESFPLTVTSAQKNPTAFYLCASSSKGGTEAFFGQGTRLTVV.

The CDR3 reads CASSFTGGSTEAFF. The DNA for the CDR3 is TGTGCCAGCAGCTTCACAGGGGGCTCAACTGAAGCTTTCTTT. This chain connects TRBV9 to TRBJ1-1, with 9 bases matching TRBD1. CDR1 SGDLS and CDR2 YYNGEE come from the germline V gene. The CDR3 sequence is 14 residues long. V was clipped by 4 bases and J by 5 bases; unmatched bases: 6.

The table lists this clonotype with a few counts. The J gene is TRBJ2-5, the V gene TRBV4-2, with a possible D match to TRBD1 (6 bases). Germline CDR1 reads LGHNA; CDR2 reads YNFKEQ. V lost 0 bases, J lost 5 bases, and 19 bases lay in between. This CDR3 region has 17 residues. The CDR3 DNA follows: TGTGCCAGCAGCCAAGATGATGGGATGCAGGGGATGGAGACCCAGTACTTC. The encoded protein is CASSQDDGMQGMETQYF.